This TCR beta chain was recovered during a study of T cell changes during pregnancy in multiple sclerosis. The CDR3 is 16 residues long. From germline, CDR1 is MNHEY and CDR2 SMNVEV (reference sequence). Clones were read by immunoSEQ multiplex PCR, and TCRdb kept only the in-frame ones, dropping some. Of under 50,000 clones in the sample, about 95% are singletons; the top ten hold 5.5% to 7%. Concerning this clone: Germline is not matched at one junction end, which may reflect a read error.

The rearrangement links TRBV27 to TRBJ2-7, with 7 nucleotides matching TRBD1. The sequence came from a female donor with multiple sclerosis, enrolled in a pregnancy study. Material: CD8+ T cells from peripheral blood mononuclear cells, obtained in the first trimester of pregnancy. Here the CDR3 DNA reads TGTGCCAGCAGTTTATGGACCGGGACAGCCTCCAACGAGCAGTACTTC. It yields the protein CASSLWTGTASNEQYF.